These 24 T cell receptor beta chains were all obtained from the same sample, sequenced in a study of T cell changes during pregnancy in multiple sclerosis. Only in-frame clones appear in the TCRdb table, and some are missing; sequencing was by immunoSEQ multiplex PCR. The sample has approximately 70,000 clones, more than 90% seen once. Here the sequenced sample was peripheral blood, taken in the second trimester of pregnancy. Receptor source: a female donor with multiple sclerosis, enrolled in a pregnancy study.

V and J are TRBV19 and TRBJ2-3, with 10 bases that match TRBD2. CDR1 LNHDA and CDR2 SQIVND come from the germline V gene (reference sequence). With V trimmed by 8 bases and J by 4 bases, 3 bases remained unmatched. This CDR3 has 13 residues. CDR3 region: CASLAGGSDTQYF. The CDR3 DNA follows: TGTGCCAGTTTAGCGGGAGGATCAGATACGCAGTATTTT.

This chain links TRBV14 with TRBJ1-1, with 9 bases matching TRBD1. The CDR3 totals 18 residues. Germline CDR1 and CDR2: SGHDN and FVKESK. The junction had 15 bases not matched to a gene; V was cut back by 2 bases and J by 5 bases. The CDR3 is CASSQLQGAPLWGTEAFF. DNA for the CDR3: TGTGCCAGCAGCCAACTACAGGGGGCTCCCTTATGGGGGACTGAAGCTTTCTTT. The complete variable domain, with remaining parts taken from reference TRBV14 and TRBJ1-1, reads EAGVTQFPSHSVIEKGQTVTLRCDPISGHDNLYWYRRVMGKEIKFLLHFVKESKQDESGMPNNRFLAERTGGTYSTLKVQPAELEDSGVYFCASSQLQGAPLWGTEAFFGQGTRLTVV.

This clone appeared a single time. The CDR3 sequence: CASSQGLDTTLYEQYF. The CDR3, as DNA: TGCGCCAGCAGCCAAGGTCTCGACACCACCCTCTACGAGCAGTACTTC. The chain is built from TRBV4-3 and TRBJ2-7; no firm D call. The CDR3 has 16 residues. Germline lookup yields CDR1 LGHNA and CDR2 YSLEER. V lost 1 base and J lost 3, with 16 bases in between.

The chain employs TRBV30 and TRBJ2-7; 8 positions match TRBD2. This CDR3 is built from 15 residues. The J segment lost 4 bases and the V segment lost 5 bases, leaving 13 bases of the junction unmatched. Germline V gene data show CDR1 as GTSNPN and CDR2 as SVGIG (reference sequence). Here the CDR3 DNA reads TGTGCCTGGCGCCGCGGGGGGAATCCTAATTACGAGCAGTACTTC. It specifies CAWRRGGNPNYEQYF.

The V gene is TRBV30, the J gene TRBJ1-2; no clear D. Looked up from germline, CDR1 is GTSNPN and CDR2 is SVGIG (reference sequence). The CDR3 has 13 residues. Trimming removed 0 bases at V and 6 bases at J, with 11 bases between. The CDR3 loop is CAWSVTGANGYTF. CDR3 DNA: TGTGCCTGGAGTGTAACGGGAGCCAATGGCTACACCTTC.

The chain has TRBV6-5 and TRBJ1-5; D is undetermined. The CDR3 spans 16 residues. CDR1 is MNHEY and CDR2 is SVGAGI in the germline V gene. V was pared by 4 bases and J by 2 bases, with 15 bases between. In nucleotides, the CDR3 is TGTGCCAGCAGTTCCCGGGTCATCAGCGGCAATCAGCCCCAGCATTTT. Its translation: CASSSRVISGNQPQHF.

The chain links TRBV28 to TRBJ2-7, with D possibly TRBD1 on 5 matching bases. The V gene's germline CDR1 is MDHEN and CDR2 SYDVKM. CDR3 size: 13 residues. V lost 3 bases to trimming and J lost 2 bases, with 8 bases between them. CDR3 region: CASSFRVAYEQYF. Written as DNA, the CDR3 is TGTGCCAGCAGTTTCAGGGTGGCCTACGAGCAGTACTTC.

CDR3 bases: TGTGCCAGCAGTCCTAGATGGGACAGGAGGGGCGGGAACACTGAAGCTTTCTTT. Its protein is CASSPRWDRRGGNTEAFF. The chain is built from TRBV28 and TRBJ1-1; 8 bases fit TRBD1. The CDR3 is 18 amino acids. Per the germline V gene, CDR1 is MDHEN and CDR2 is SYDVKM. V was clipped by 5 bases and J by 1 base; unmatched bases: 15.

This chain uses TRBV18 with TRBJ2-7; 11 bases agree with TRBD2. Germline lookup yields CDR1 KGHSH and CDR2 LQKENI. With 2 bases clipped from V and 6 bases from J, the junction kept 3 bases outside the gene matches. The CDR3 is 14 residues long. CDR3 nucleotide sequence: TGTGCCAGCTCACCATTAGGGACTAGCGGCGAGCAGTACTTC. Amino acids: CASSPLGTSGEQYF.

The chain recombines TRBV7-9 with TRBJ2-3, with TRBD2 identical over 7 bases. Germline CDR1 is SEHNR and CDR2 is FQNEAQ (reference sequence). J lost 6 bases, V lost 4 bases, and 1 base had no gene match. The CDR3 runs 12 residues. The CDR3 loop reads CASSSGGDTQYF. In nucleotides, the CDR3 is TGTGCCAGCAGCTCGGGGGGTGATACGCAGTATTTT.

This clone was counted once. This chain uses TRBV6-5 with TRBJ2-1, with a tentative D call TRBD1 (5 bases). The CDR3 has 13 amino acids. V lost 2 bases, J lost 7 bases, and 9 bases lay in between. Germline loops: CDR1 MNHEY, CDR2 SVGAGI. CDR3 region: CASSYGAYNEQFF. The CDR3 DNA reads TGTGCCAGCAGTTACGGGGCTTATAATGAGCAGTTCTTC.

V gene TRBV4-1 combines with J gene TRBJ1-1, with 8 bases aligning to TRBD1. CDR3 size: 16 residues. V shed 5 bases, J shed 0 bases, and the junction held 8 bases outside the gene matches. CDR1 MGHRA and CDR2 YSYEKL come from the germline V gene. This chain's CDR3 is CASSILGQALNTEAFF. The DNA of the CDR3 is TGCGCCAGCAGCATTTTGGGACAGGCCCTGAACACTGAAGCTTTCTTT.

The V gene is TRBV29-1, the J gene TRBJ2-3; 8 bases match TRBD2. Germline CDR1 and CDR2: SQVTM and ANQGSEA. This CDR3 is built from 13 residues. Trimming at V came to 4 bases and at J to 6 bases, leaving 6 bases not matched to a gene. CDR3: CSVVSTGGDTQYF. The CDR3 nucleotides read TGCAGCGTTGTGTCGACGGGAGGGGATACGCAGTATTTT.

This clone is deemed medium-sized (0.01 to 0.1%). This sample includes further DNA sequences coding for the same CDR3. J is TRBJ1-1 and V is TRBV27; D perhaps matches TRBD1 (5 bases). The ends were cut back, 0 bases at V and 5 bases at J, with 10 bases in the middle. CDR1 and CDR2 (germline): MNHEY, SMNVEV (reference sequence). This CDR3 is built from 14 residues. CDR3 coding DNA: TGTGCCAGCAGTTTATCAAGGGGAGGAACTGAAGCTTTCTTT. It is translated as CASSLSRGGTEAFF.

V and J are TRBV6-5 and TRBJ1-2; unclear D gene. Germline CDR1 reads MNHEY; CDR2 reads SVGAGI. V was clipped by 2 bases and J by 4 bases, with 8 bases between them. The CDR3 contains 13 residues. The CDR3 loop reads CASSYGRFYGYTF. Written as DNA, the CDR3 is TGTGCCAGCAGTTACGGCAGGTTCTATGGCTACACCTTC.

The J gene is TRBJ2-3, the V gene TRBV4-1; D unclear. CDR1 is MGHRA and CDR2 is YSYEKL in the germline V gene. The CDR3 extends over 16 amino acids. The V and J ends lost 0 bases and 2 bases respectively, with 12 bases between them. Here the CDR3 DNA reads TGCGCCAGCAGCCAAGATCGAGAACCGTACACAGATACGCAGTATTTT. Translated: CASSQDREPYTDTQYF.

This clone is a singleton in its sample. CDR3 in amino acids: CAWAPTGGAYEQYF. CDR3 DNA: TGTGCCTGGGCCCCGACAGGGGGCGCGTACGAGCAGTACTTC. This chain connects TRBV30 to TRBJ2-7, with TRBD1 identical over 10 bases. Germline V lookup: CDR1 GTSNPN, CDR2 SVGIG (reference sequence). This CDR3 comprises 14 residues. Trimming removed 5 bases from V and 4 bases from J; junction bases left unmatched: 8.

This clone was observed a single time. The rearrangement links TRBV5-5 to TRBJ2-2; the match to TRBD2 covers 10 bases. V lost 2 bases, J lost 4 bases, and 11 bases stayed unmatched. The CDR3 length is 18 residues. Per germline, CDR1 SGHKS and CDR2 YYEKEE (reference sequence). The CDR3 loop reads CASSFFVAGGLGTGELFF. The CDR3 DNA reads as TGTGCCAGCAGCTTTTTTGTAGCGGGAGGTCTTGGCACCGGGGAGCTGTTTTTT.

V and J are TRBV19 and TRBJ2-5; D may be TRBD2 (6 bases). The V and J ends lost 0 bases and 5 bases respectively, with 10 bases between them. CDR3 length equals 14 residues. Germline V lookup: CDR1 LNHDA, CDR2 SQIVND (reference sequence). CDR3 sequence: CASSIEEGRETQYF. CDR3 DNA: TGTGCCAGTAGTATAGAGGAGGGTCGGGAGACCCAGTACTTC.

The chain combines TRBV27 with TRBJ1-5; tentative D call: TRBD1 (5 bases). The germline CDR1 and CDR2 sequences are MNHEY and SMNVEV (reference sequence). Trimming cost V 3 bases and J 3 bases, with 15 bases left between them. This CDR3 contains 16 residues. The CDR3 DNA reads as TGTGCCAGCAGTTTCAGCGGGGCTAGGAACAATCAGCCCCAGCATTTT. This sequence encodes CASSFSGARNNQPQHF.

CDR3 region: CATQKTSFNTGELFF. The CDR3 region has the DNA TGTGCCACCCAAAAGACTAGCTTTAACACCGGGGAGCTGTTTTTT. This chain joins TRBV21-1 and TRBJ2-2; TRBD2, the D gene given by the table, was not confirmed from the DNA. TRBV21-1 is marked as a pseudogene. The CDR3 loop spans 15 amino acids.

This chain uses TRBV27 with TRBJ2-7; TRBD2 matches at 10 bases. V lost 3 bases to trimming and J lost 3 bases; unmatched junction nucleotides: 5. The germline CDR1 and CDR2 sequences are MNHEY and SMNVEV (reference sequence). This CDR3 comprises 15 residues. The CDR3 here is CASSFGAGGVYEQYF. The CDR3, as DNA: TGTGCCAGCAGTTTCGGAGCGGGAGGGGTCTACGAGCAGTACTTC.

This clone was seen only once. V and J are TRBV13 and TRBJ2-7, with 7 nucleotides matching TRBD1. J was trimmed by 5 bases and V by 4 bases; bases with no gene match: 2. Germline-derived CDR1 and CDR2 are PRHDT and FYEKMQ (reference sequence). The length of the CDR3 is 12 residues. The CDR3 sequence: CASSWTGNEQYF. Here the CDR3 DNA reads TGTGCCAGCAGCTGGACAGGCAACGAGCAGTACTTC.

This clone was seen a single time. V gene TRBV28 combines with J gene TRBJ1-1; 9 nucleotides line up with TRBD1. The CDR3 runs 15 residues. Germline values: CDR1 MDHEN, CDR2 SYDVKM. V trimming: 5 bases; J trimming: 3 bases; junction bases outside the gene matches: 7. Here the CDR3 reads CASSPRTGADTEAFF. CDR3 in DNA: TGTGCCAGCAGTCCCCGGACAGGGGCGGACACTGAAGCTTTCTTT.